These T cell receptor beta chains were read from a single sample in a study of blood T cell repertoires in COVID-19. Clones were read by immunoSEQ multiplex PCR, and TCRdb kept only the in-frame ones, dropping some. The profile shows about 360,000 clones, more than 75% of them singletons. Material for sequencing was peripheral blood. The receptors were gathered from a human donor in a cohort sampled during active COVID-19. Both conserved end residues are part of each CDR3. Each record gives: CDR3 DNA, CDR3 protein, J gene, D gene, V gene, clone size. D genes are given only for firm matches. Clone size is stated in some rows and not others, as once, few, many or a class when expanded.

CDR3 DNA: TGTGCCAGCAGCTGGGGCGGGAGGTACAATGAGCAGTTCTTC; CDR3 protein: CASSWGGRYNEQFF; J gene: TRBJ2-1; D gene: TRBD2; V gene: TRBV11-3; clone size: once
CDR3 DNA: TGTGCCAGCAGTGGGGACAGGGTGCGAATGGGTGCTTTCTTT; CDR3 protein: CASSGDRVRMGAFF; J gene: TRBJ1-1; D gene: TRBD1; V gene: TRBV2; clone size: few
CDR3 DNA: TGTGCCAGTAGCCCCACCCCTAGCCAGCCCCAGCATTTT; CDR3 protein: CASSPTPSQPQHF; J gene: TRBJ1-5; D gene: -; V gene: TRBV19; clone size: -
CDR3 DNA: TGTGCCAGTAGTATAAGGGCGACAGAGTCCTACGAGCAGTACTTC; CDR3 protein: CASSIRATESYEQYF; J gene: TRBJ2-7; D gene: -; V gene: TRBV19; clone size: -
CDR3 DNA: TGTGCCAGCAGTTACGCGGACAGGGGAGCTGAAGCTTTCTTT; CDR3 protein: CASSYADRGAEAFF; J gene: TRBJ1-1; D gene: TRBD1; V gene: TRBV6-5; clone size: -
CDR3 DNA: TGCAGTGCTAGTCCTTTCGGACTAGCGGGACTCTCCTACGAGCAGTACTTC; CDR3 protein: CSASPFGLAGLSYEQYF; J gene: TRBJ2-7; D gene: TRBD2; V gene: TRBV20-1; clone size: -
CDR3 DNA: TGTGCCAGCAGCCAAGATTCAGGTATTAGCGGGGAGCGGGAGACCCAGTACTTC; CDR3 protein: CASSQDSGISGERETQYF; J gene: TRBJ2-5; D gene: TRBD2; V gene: TRBV3-1/TRBV3-2; clone size: -
CDR3 DNA: TGTGCCAGCAGCTTAGACAGAAACACTGAAGCTTTCTTT; CDR3 protein: CASSLDRNTEAFF; J gene: TRBJ1-1; D gene: -; V gene: TRBV7-3; clone size: -
CDR3 DNA: TGTGCCAGCTCACCCGGACAGGGGTTCGGCTACACCTTC; CDR3 protein: CASSPGQGFGYTF; J gene: TRBJ1-2; D gene: TRBD1; V gene: TRBV18; clone size: -
CDR3 DNA: TGTGCCAGCAGTGAAGGGGGGGAACTCTACAATGAGCAGTTCTTC; CDR3 protein: CASSEGGELYNEQFF; J gene: TRBJ2-1; D gene: -; V gene: TRBV2; clone size: -
CDR3 DNA: TGTGCCAGCACCCGCCTAGGGGAGGGCAGGTACGAGCAGTACTTC; CDR3 protein: CASTRLGEGRYEQYF; J gene: TRBJ2-7; D gene: TRBD2; V gene: TRBV28; clone size: -
CDR3 DNA: TGTGCCAGTCGCCCCACAATGGGACAGAACTATGGCTACACCTTC; CDR3 protein: CASRPTMGQNYGYTF; J gene: TRBJ1-2; D gene: TRBD1; V gene: TRBV19; clone size: -
CDR3 DNA: TGTGCCTGGAGTGTACCAGGGGTGGGGGAGCTGTTTTTT; CDR3 protein: CAWSVPGVGELFF; J gene: TRBJ2-2; D gene: -; V gene: TRBV30; clone size: -
CDR3 DNA: TGCAGCGTGGAGGCGGGGTCCTACGAGCAGTACTTC; CDR3 protein: CSVEAGSYEQYF; J gene: TRBJ2-7; D gene: -; V gene: TRBV29-1; clone size: -
CDR3 DNA: TGCGCCAGCAGCTTGGGTCAGGGGGAAGGATATGGCTACACCTTC; CDR3 protein: CASSLGQGEGYGYTF; J gene: TRBJ1-2; D gene: TRBD1; V gene: TRBV5-1; clone size: -
CDR3 DNA: TGTGCCAGCAGCCTCAACTATGGCTACACCTTC; CDR3 protein: CASSLNYGYTF; J gene: TRBJ1-2; D gene: -; V gene: TRBV5-6; clone size: -
CDR3 DNA: TGTGCCATCAGTGACATCCTTGAGCGGGAGCAAGGGGATACGCAGTATTTT; CDR3 protein: CAISDILEREQGDTQYF; J gene: TRBJ2-3; D gene: TRBD2; V gene: TRBV10-3; clone size: -
CDR3 DNA: TGTGCCACGGGAGGGATGATTAAAAACATTCAGTACTTC; CDR3 protein: CATGGMIKNIQYF; J gene: TRBJ2-4; D gene: TRBD2; V gene: TRBV10-3; clone size: -
CDR3 DNA: TGTGCCAGCAGCCGGACACAGGGTTGGAATGGCTACACCTTC; CDR3 protein: CASSRTQGWNGYTF; J gene: TRBJ1-2; D gene: -; V gene: TRBV3-1/TRBV3-2; clone size: -
CDR3 DNA: TGTGCCAGCTCACCCCGGACTAGCGGCACAGATACGCAGTATTTT; CDR3 protein: CASSPRTSGTDTQYF; J gene: TRBJ2-3; D gene: TRBD2; V gene: TRBV18; clone size: -
CDR3 DNA: TGCGCCAGCAGCCGCAGCCCGGGACTAGCTCAATCCGAGCAGTACTTC; CDR3 protein: CASSRSPGLAQSEQYF; J gene: TRBJ2-7; D gene: TRBD2; V gene: TRBV4-1; clone size: -
CDR3 DNA: TGTGCCAGCAGTTTAAACAGGGACTCCTATAATTCACCCCTCCACTTT; CDR3 protein: CASSLNRDSYNSPLHF; J gene: TRBJ1-6; D gene: -; V gene: TRBV28; clone size: many
CDR3 DNA: TGTGCCAGTAGTATACGGGATGGCGAGCAGTACTTC; CDR3 protein: CASSIRDGEQYF; J gene: TRBJ2-7; D gene: -; V gene: TRBV19; clone size: -
CDR3 DNA: TGTGCCAGCAGCTTGTGGATGAGCGGGAGCTACGAGCAGTACTTC; CDR3 protein: CASSLWMSGSYEQYF; J gene: TRBJ2-7; D gene: TRBD2; V gene: TRBV5-4; clone size: -
CDR3 DNA: TGTGCCTGGAGTGTAACTAGGCAGGGGCCCCCGGGCTACACCTTC; CDR3 protein: CAWSVTRQGPPGYTF; J gene: TRBJ1-2; D gene: -; V gene: TRBV30; clone size: -
CDR3 DNA: TGTGCCAGTAGTCGGGACAGGGCGACAGATACGCAGTATTTT; CDR3 protein: CASSRDRATDTQYF; J gene: TRBJ2-3; D gene: TRBD1; V gene: TRBV19; clone size: -
CDR3 DNA: TGTGCCAGCAGCCCAGAGGGCAGGCTGACCCTCCACTTT; CDR3 protein: CASSPEGRLTLHF; J gene: TRBJ1-6; D gene: -; V gene: TRBV7-9; clone size: -
CDR3 DNA: TGTGCCAGCAGCCGCGAAATGGACAGGGTTCAGCCCCAGCATTTT; CDR3 protein: CASSREMDRVQPQHF; J gene: TRBJ1-5; D gene: TRBD1; V gene: TRBV4-2; clone size: -
CDR3 DNA: TGCGCCAGCATGAATCTCGGACAGGGCACCTACAATGAGCAGTTCTTC; CDR3 protein: CASMNLGQGTYNEQFF; J gene: TRBJ2-1; D gene: TRBD1; V gene: TRBV5-1; clone size: -
CDR3 DNA: TGTGCCTGGAGTTACGGACAGGGGCTCGGAATCTCTGGCTACACCTTC; CDR3 protein: CAWSYGQGLGISGYTF; J gene: TRBJ1-2; D gene: TRBD1; V gene: TRBV30; clone size: -
CDR3 DNA: TGCAGTGCTGGGTCCAGGGGTTTCTTT; CDR3 protein: CSAGSRGFF; J gene: TRBJ1-1; D gene: -; V gene: TRBV20-1; clone size: -
CDR3 DNA: TGTGCCAGCAGACCCGGGGTGAGCAATCAGCCCCAGCATTTT; CDR3 protein: CASRPGVSNQPQHF; J gene: TRBJ1-5; D gene: -; V gene: TRBV6-5; clone size: few
CDR3 DNA: TGTGCCAGCAGCTCGGGACAGGGTCGTTTTAACACTGAAGCTTTCTTT; CDR3 protein: CASSSGQGRFNTEAFF; J gene: TRBJ1-1; D gene: TRBD1; V gene: TRBV5-4; clone size: -
CDR3 DNA: TGTGCCAGCAGCGTAGTCCGGGAGTGGGACACTGAAGCTTTCTTT; CDR3 protein: CASSVVREWDTEAFF; J gene: TRBJ1-1; D gene: -; V gene: TRBV9; clone size: -
CDR3 DNA: TGTGCCAGCAGCGAAACCTGGAGGACAGGCCGCTATGGCTACACCTTC; CDR3 protein: CASSETWRTGRYGYTF; J gene: TRBJ1-2; D gene: TRBD1; V gene: TRBV9; clone size: -
CDR3 DNA: TGCGCCAGCAGAGCCCCGGGACTAGCGGGGAGAAAAGCAGCCTACGAGCAGTACTTC; CDR3 protein: CASRAPGLAGRKAAYEQYF; J gene: TRBJ2-7; D gene: TRBD2; V gene: TRBV10-1; clone size: -
CDR3 DNA: TGTGCCAGCAGCTCGACTCTACAGGGGATCTCTGGGGCCAACGTCCTGACTTTC; CDR3 protein: CASSSTLQGISGANVLTF; J gene: TRBJ2-6; D gene: TRBD1; V gene: TRBV7-8; clone size: -
CDR3 DNA: TGTGCAAGTCGCTTAGCCGGGACAGGTCTTAGGTTCACTGAAGCTTTCTTT; CDR3 protein: CASRLAGTGLRFTEAFF; J gene: TRBJ1-1; D gene: -; V gene: TRBV12-2; clone size: -
CDR3 DNA: TGTGCCAGCTCACGGCGGACAGGGGAACTGTTTTTT; CDR3 protein: CASSRRTGELFF; J gene: TRBJ1-4; D gene: TRBD1; V gene: TRBV18; clone size: -
CDR3 DNA: TGTGCCAGCAGCTTAGGGAAGACTAGCGGAGAGACCCAGTACTTC; CDR3 protein: CASSLGKTSGETQYF; J gene: TRBJ2-5; D gene: TRBD2; V gene: TRBV11-2; clone size: -